This T cell receptor (beta chain) was captured in a study of blood T cells in healthy people across ages. Each of the donors had ten milliliters of peripheral blood drawn into EDTA-treated Vacutainer tubes. The ends lost 6 bases at V and 4 bases at J; junction bases unmatched: 12. This CDR3 contains 16 residues. Germline-derived CDR1 and CDR2 are SGHVS and FNYEAQ. Next came a second PCR, run for about 7 to 12 cycles, which used a sample-barcoded 5' primer along with a J-beta primer mix. TCRdb processed the 5' RACE reads anew with MiXCR; each CDR3 protein has one entry. The sample lists 1.5 million to 2 million distinct CDR3 sequences; around 35% were seen once.

The sequence was collected from a woman in her 30s in good health. The chain carries TRBV7-6 and TRBJ2-1; 7 nucleotides align to TRBD2. The sequencing sample was made of blood. This CDR3 is CASSHPRSGGYNEQFF. The CDR3 DNA follows: TGTGCCAGCAGTCACCCTAGGTCGGGGGGTTACAATGAGCAGTTCTTC. Looking up the rest from reference TRBV7-6 and TRBJ2-1 gives the full variable domain: GAGVSQSPRYKVTKRGQDVALRCDPISGHVSLYWYRQALGQGPEFLTYFNYEAQQDKSGLPNDRFSAERPEGSISTLTIQRTEQRDSAMYRCASSHPRSGGYNEQFFGPGTRLTVL.